This paragraph reports one TCR beta chain. Its antigen is still unknown. The data originate from a study of T-cell memory formation after mild COVID-19. Study findings and constraints: A balance of CD4 and CD8 characterized clones contracting day 15 to 85, whereas later expanders leaned CD4+. Contracting CD4+ clones were located mainly in CM and EM, and CD8+ clones in EMRA.

The CDR3 runs 16 residues. V shed 4 bases and J shed 4 bases, with 16 bases lying between them. Germline CDR1 reads LGHDT; CDR2 reads YNNKEL (reference sequence). Using constant-segment primers, 5'RACE produced TCR alpha and TCR beta cDNA libraries carrying sample barcodes and UMIs. TCRdb reprocessed the 5' RACE reads with MiXCR, giving one entry per CDR3 protein. The sample lists around 200,000 distinct CDR3 sequences, 8% to 11% occurring once. Sequencing used PBMCs or a T cell subset sorted from them (not recorded which). This TCR was sampled from a young man who had mild COVID-19 (a few samples of this study predate the infection). Cell type and time point are not known. The J gene is TRBJ2-2, the V gene TRBV3-1, with D perhaps TRBD1 or TRBD2 (5 bases each). CDR3 protein: CASSPTKGTSTGELFF. CDR3 coding DNA: TGTGCCAGCAGCCCGACGAAGGGGACCAGCACCGGGGAGCTGTTTTTT.